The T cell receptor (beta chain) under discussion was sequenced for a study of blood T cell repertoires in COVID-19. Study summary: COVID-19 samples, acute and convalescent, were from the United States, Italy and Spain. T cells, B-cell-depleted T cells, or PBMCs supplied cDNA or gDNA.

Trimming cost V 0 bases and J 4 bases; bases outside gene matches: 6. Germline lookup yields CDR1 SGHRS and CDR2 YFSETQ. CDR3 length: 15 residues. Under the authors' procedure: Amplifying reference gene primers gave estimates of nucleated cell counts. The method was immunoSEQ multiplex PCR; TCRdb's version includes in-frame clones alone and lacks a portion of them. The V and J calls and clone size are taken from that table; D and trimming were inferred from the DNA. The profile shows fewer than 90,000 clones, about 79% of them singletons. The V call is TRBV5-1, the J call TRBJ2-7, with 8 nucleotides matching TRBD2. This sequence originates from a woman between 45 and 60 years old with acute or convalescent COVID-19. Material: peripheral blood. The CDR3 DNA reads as TGCGCCAGCAGCTTGGCCGGAAGCGGGGGTTACGAGCAGTACTTC. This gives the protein CASSLAGSGGYEQYF. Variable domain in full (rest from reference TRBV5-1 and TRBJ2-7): KAGVTQTPRYLIKTRGQQVTLSCSPISGHRSVSWYQQTPGQGLQFLFEYFSETQRNKGNFPGRFSGRQFSNSRSEMNVSTLELGDSALYLCASSLAGSGGYEQYFGPGTRLTVT.